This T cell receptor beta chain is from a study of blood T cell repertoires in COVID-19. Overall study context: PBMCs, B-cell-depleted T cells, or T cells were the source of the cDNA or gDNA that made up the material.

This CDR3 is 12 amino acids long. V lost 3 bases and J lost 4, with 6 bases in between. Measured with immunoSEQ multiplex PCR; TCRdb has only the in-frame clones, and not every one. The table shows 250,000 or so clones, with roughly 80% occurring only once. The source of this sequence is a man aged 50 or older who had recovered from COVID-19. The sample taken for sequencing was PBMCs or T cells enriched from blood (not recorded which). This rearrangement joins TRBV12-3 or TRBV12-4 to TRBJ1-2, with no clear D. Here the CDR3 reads CASSLASYGYTF. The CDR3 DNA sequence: TGTGCCAGCAGTTTGGCCAGCTATGGCTACACCTTC.